Presented here are 17 T cell receptor beta chains from one specimen sequenced in a study of tumor and adjacent non-tumor tissue in lung cancer. Three rounds of nested PCR, following a modified ARM-PCR protocol, produced the TCRbeta library. TCRdb itself ran the multiplex PCR reads through MiXCR, one entry per CDR3 protein. Of 220,000 or so distinct CDR3 sequences listed, about 71% were seen once; the top ten hold 25%. No cell sorting was done before RNA was extracted from the tissue. Sequencing was done on a sample of lung tumor tissue. The receptor source for this set is a man aged 60-69 years with non-small cell lung cancer.

Concerning this clonotype itself: A much more abundant neighbour one base away suggests this may be a read error. The V and J genes are TRBV12-3 or TRBV12-4 and TRBJ2-2; D may be TRBD1 or TRBD2 (5 bases each). CDR3 length: 15 amino acids. CDR3 DNA sequence: TGTGCCAGCAGTCGCCAAGAGGGGAACATCGGGGAGCTGTTTTTT. Translated: CASSRQEGNIGELFF.

Comment on this clonotype: A clone one base away is much larger, so this may be a read error. The chain's CDR3 is CASRHGTVSSYEQYF. CDR3 DNA sequence: TGTGCCAGCAGACACGGGACGGTGAGCTCCTACGAGCAGTACTTC. The chain is built from TRBV6-5 and TRBJ2-7; possibly TRBD1 or TRBD2 for D (5 bases each). Between the trimmed V and J ends, which lost 6 bases and 0 bases, there was a span of 15 bases. Germline CDR1 reads MNHEY; CDR2 reads SVGAGI. The CDR3 extends over 15 amino acids.

Comments on this clonotype: One end of the junction varies from germline; a read error may be responsible. The chain couples TRBV29-1 to TRBJ1-1; no clear D gene. The CDR3 has 12 residues. Germline CDR1 and CDR2: SQVTM and ANQGSEA. CDR3 residues: CTVEGGSTETFF. For the CDR3, the DNA is TGCACTGTTGAAGGTGGATCCACTGAAACTTTCTTT.

Written as DNA, the CDR3 is TGTGCCAGCAGTAATATATGGACGGGCAATCAGCCCCAGCATTTT. Its translation: CASSNIWTGNQPQHF. The chain uses TRBV6-5 and TRBJ1-5; unclear D gene. Germline CDR1 reads MNHEY; CDR2 reads SVGAGI. Trimming stripped 5 bases from V and 2 bases from J, with 13 bases between. The CDR3 covers 15 residues.

Remarks on this clonotype: Sequence at one end of the junction differs from germline and may be a read error. This chain connects TRBV12-3 or TRBV12-4 to TRBJ1-5; D possibly corresponds to TRBD1 (6 bases). CDR3 size: 17 residues. CDR3 in DNA: TGTGCCAGCGTGCACAGGGCCACACTAGTGGGCAATCAGCCCCAACATTTT. Protein: CASVHRATLVGNQPQHF.

The chain joins TRBV11-2 to TRBJ1-1; 8 bases agree with TRBD1. Germline V gene data show CDR1 as SGHAT and CDR2 as FQNNGV. The CDR3 contains 15 residues. The V gene end was trimmed by 9 bases and the J gene end by 5 bases; junction bases not matched to a gene: 14. As DNA, the CDR3 is TGTGCCAGTTACTTTCGACAGGGGCGGGAAACTGAAGCTTTCTTT. Translation gives CASYFRQGRETEAFF.

This clonotype has just a few counts. A junction boundary mismatches the germline segment, possibly from a read error. The CDR3 bases are TGCAGCGCAACCGGGGCCCTCTTC. Protein product: CSATGALF. The V and J genes are TRBV29-1 and TRBJ2-1, with D perhaps assigned TRBD1 or TRBD2 (5 bases each). The V gene's germline CDR1 is SQVTM and CDR2 ANQGSEA. CDR3 length equals 8 residues.

The gene calls are TRBV6-2 or TRBV6-3 and TRBJ2-3, with TRBD2 identical over 13 bases. Germline CDR1 reads MNHEY; CDR2 reads SVGEGT. Unmatched junction bases numbered 20, after V lost 8 bases and J lost 0 bases. The CDR3 has 21 amino acids. The CDR3 reads CASAIYHGLAGVGSSTDTQYF. The CDR3 nucleotides are TGTGCCAGCGCAATTTATCACGGACTAGCGGGAGTGGGCTCTAGCACAGATACGCAGTATTTT.

The genes are TRBV4-2 and TRBJ2-1; 11 nucleotides line up with TRBD1. With 4 bases clipped from V and 7 bases from J, the junction kept 12 bases outside the gene matches. Germline CDR1 reads LGHNA; CDR2 reads YNFKEQ. This CDR3 spans 17 amino acids. The CDR3 region is CASSREAVGTGGNEQFF. In nucleotides, the CDR3 is TGTGCCAGCAGCCGAGAGGCGGTTGGGACAGGGGGGAATGAGCAGTTCTTC.

In its sample, this clonotype was seen once. The V gene is TRBV5-1, the J gene TRBJ1-6; D gene ambiguous. The CDR3 runs 13 residues. The V end lost 1 base, the J end lost 10 bases, and 9 bases lay between the germline ends. Germline lookup yields CDR1 SGHRS and CDR2 YFSETQ. This chain's CDR3 is CASSLRERSPLHF. Here the CDR3 DNA reads TGCGCCAGCAGCTTGAGGGAGAGATCACCCCTCCACTTT.

As concerns this clonotype: Compared with germline, one end of the junction differs, possibly owing to a read error. The genes are TRBV11-3 and TRBJ2-2, with 7 positions matching TRBD2. The CDR3 consists of 18 residues. The germline gives CDR1 SGHNT, CDR2 YENEEA. The CDR3 nucleotides are TGTGCCAGCAGCTCGTTAGTACTAGCGACAACGAACAGCGGGGAGCTGTTTTTT. Translated: CASSSLVLATTNSGELFF.

This clonotype was detected many times. J is TRBJ1-4 and V is TRBV20-1, with 9 bases identical to TRBD1. CDR1 DFQATT and CDR2 SNEGSKA come from the germline V gene (reference sequence). The CDR3 sequence is 14 residues long. V shed 6 bases and J 7 bases; nucleotides not matched to a gene: 9. The CDR3 nucleotides read TGCAGTGCCTGGGACAGGGATATAAGTGAAAAACTGTTTTTT. Translated, it gives CSAWDRDISEKLFF.

The chain is built from TRBV11-2 and TRBJ2-7; no definite D call. This CDR3 region has 15 residues. The V and J ends lost 0 bases and 10 bases respectively, with 19 bases between them. Germline V gene lookup returns CDR1 SGHAT and CDR2 FQNNGV. The CDR3 protein is CASSLDRWADIYQYF. The CDR3 DNA sequence: TGTGCCAGCAGCTTAGATCGCTGGGCAGATATCTACCAGTACTTC.

A note on this clonotype: Possible read error: a much larger clone is one base away. V is TRBV20-1 and J is TRBJ2-7; unclear D gene. This CDR3 comprises 11 residues. Germline lookup yields CDR1 DFQATT and CDR2 SNEGSKA (reference sequence). The CDR3 loop reads CIASPAREQYF. CDR3 coding DNA: TGCATTGCTAGTCCCGCTCGGGAGCAGTACTTC.

On this clonotype itself: No conserved phenylalanine or tryptophan ends this CDR3, so it is likely a read error. The chain is built from TRBV5-4 and TRBJ2-1; D possibly corresponds to TRBD2 (6 bases). CDR1 is SGHNT and CDR2 is YYREEE in the germline V gene (reference sequence). This CDR3 spans 13 amino acids. Trimming cost V 3 bases and J 9 bases, with 13 bases left between them. The CDR3 region has the DNA TGTGCCAGCAGCTCGGACGTCGGGAGTGAGCAGTTCCTC. Its protein is CASSSDVGSEQFL.

The chain couples TRBV5-1 to TRBJ2-7, with D perhaps being TRBD1 or TRBD2 (5 bases each). The germline gives CDR1 SGHRS, CDR2 YFSETQ. CDR3 length equals 15 residues. V gave up 0 bases and J gave up 0 bases, with 10 bases separating them. Here the CDR3 reads CASSLAGTLSYEQYF. In nucleotides, the CDR3 is TGCGCCAGCAGCTTGGCCGGGACCCTCTCCTACGAGCAGTACTTC.

Worth noting for this clonotype: Given the absence of the conserved phenylalanine or tryptophan at the CDR3 end, a read error is likely. V usage is TRBV11-2 and J usage is TRBJ1-6; D gene uncertain. CDR1 and CDR2 from the germline V gene are SGHAT and FQNNGV. The CDR3 has 21 amino acids. Trimming took 2 bases from V and 4 from J, leaving 27 bases between them. CDR3 sequence reads: CASSLLPPTSLGDSYNSPLHI. The CDR3 coding sequence is TGTGCCAGCAGCTTACTACCCCCCACTAGTTTAGGCGATTCATATAATTCACCCCTCCACATT.